The 19 T cell receptor beta chains below come from one sample, sequenced in a study of graft-versus-host responses after intestinal transplantation. Produced via immunoSEQ multiplex PCR; TCRdb's table is partial and in-frame only. The table includes roughly 90,000 clones, about 87% detected once. For these receptors, no antigen is known. Material: unstimulated CD4+ T cells sorted from spleen or lymph node cells, obtained before transplant. The receptors shown here come from a human donor who was the organ donor for an intestinal transplant.

The genes are TRBV28 and TRBJ2-2; TRBD2 agrees at 11 bases. V shed 6 bases, J shed 3 bases, and the junction held 15 bases outside the gene matches. This CDR3 is built from 19 residues. Germline-derived CDR1 and CDR2 are MDHEN and SYDVKM. The CDR3 bases are TGTGCCAGCAGAAAACTAGCGGGAGCCGCGAGGGGGGACACCGGGGAGCTGTTTTTT. Its protein product is CASRKLAGAARGDTGELFF.

The chain couples TRBV30 to TRBJ2-1, with 11 bases identical to TRBD1. J lost 10 bases, V lost 1 base, and 9 bases had no gene match. Germline V CDR1 and CDR2: GTSNPN, SVGIG (reference sequence). The CDR3 has 15 residues. CDR3 sequence (DNA): TGTGCCTGGAGTGCAATGGACAGGGGGCTGACGGAGCAGTTCTTC. This sequence encodes CAWSAMDRGLTEQFF.

The chain joins TRBV30 to TRBJ1-4; TRBD1 is a possible D gene (6 bases). The CDR3 spans 17 residues. Per germline, CDR1 GTSNPN and CDR2 SVGIG (reference sequence). V was pared by 0 bases and J by 4 bases, with 18 bases between. The chain's CDR3 is CAWSVKGQPIGNEKLFF. The CDR3, as DNA: TGTGCCTGGAGTGTAAAGGGACAACCCATCGGTAATGAAAAACTGTTTTTT. The complete variable domain, with remaining parts taken from reference TRBV30 and TRBJ1-4, reads SQTIHQWPATLVQPVGSPLSLECTVEGTSNPNLYWYRQAAGRGLQLLFYSVGIGQISSEVPQNLSASRPQDRQFILSSKKLLLSDSGFYLCAWSVKGQPIGNEKLFFGSGTQLSVL.

The chain links TRBV5-4 to TRBJ2-5; D may be TRBD1 (8 bases). Trimming shortened V by 4 bases and J by 5 bases, and 15 bases separated the two germline ends. This CDR3 is 14 amino acids long. The germline CDR1 and CDR2 sequences are SGHNT and YYREEE (reference sequence). CDR3 loop: CASSNRGEGETQYF. The CDR3 DNA follows: TGTGCCAGCAGCAACAGGGGGGAGGGGGAGACCCAGTACTTC.

Concerning this clone itself: Additional DNA sequences in this sample encode the identical CDR3. This chain joins TRBV29-1 and TRBJ2-1; D call uncertain. The CDR3 covers 11 residues. Between the trimmed V and J ends, which lost 3 bases and 4 bases, there was a span of 4 bases. Looked up from germline, CDR1 is SQVTM and CDR2 is ANQGSEA. The DNA of the CDR3 is TGCAGCGTTGACACATACAATGAGCAGTTCTTC. Its protein is CSVDTYNEQFF.

The chain joins TRBV5-1 to TRBJ2-5, with a weak D call TRBD1 (5 bases). Germline V gene sequence: CDR1 SGHRS, CDR2 YFSETQ. Deletions cut 4 bases from V and 0 bases from J, with 10 bases between. The CDR3 runs 14 residues. CDR3 amino acids: CASSVAGNQETQYF. The CDR3, as DNA: TGCGCCAGCAGCGTGGCAGGGAACCAAGAGACCCAGTACTTC.

V and J are TRBV28 and TRBJ2-4; 8 bases are shared with TRBD2. Germline loops: CDR1 MDHEN, CDR2 SYDVKM. The CDR3 loop spans 16 amino acids. The J segment lost 3 bases and the V segment lost 4 bases, leaving 8 bases of the junction unmatched. The CDR3 reads CASSSAGGGDKNIQYF. For the CDR3, the DNA is TGTGCCAGCAGTTCGGCGGGAGGCGGTGACAAAAACATTCAGTACTTC. The full variable domain, with the rest looked up from reference TRBV28 and TRBJ2-4, is DVKVTQSSRYLVKRTGEKVFLECVQDMDHENMFWYRQDPGLGLRLIYFSYDVKMKEKGDIPEGYSVSREKKERFSLILESASTNQTSMYLCASSSAGGGDKNIQYFGAGTRLSVL.

CDR3 sequence: CASQATANTGELFF. In DNA form, the CDR3 reads TGTGCCAGTCAGGCTACAGCGAACACCGGGGAGCTGTTTTTT. The gene calls are TRBV6-1 and TRBJ2-2; D unclear. Trimming shortened V by 9 bases and J by 0 bases, and 11 bases separated the two germline ends. CDR3 length: 14 amino acids. Germline V gives CDR1 MNHNS, CDR2 SASEGT.

This chain uses TRBV29-1 with TRBJ2-2; possibly TRBD1 or TRBD2 for D (6 bases each). CDR3 length equals 13 residues. Germline V gene sequence: CDR1 SQVTM, CDR2 ANQGSEA. V lost 8 bases and J 5 bases, leaving 15 bases between the germline ends. The CDR3 coding sequence is TGCAGCCTGGAAGGGGGGAGGACCGGGGAGCTGTTTTTT. Translation gives CSLEGGRTGELFF.

V usage is TRBV5-4 and J usage is TRBJ2-1; TRBD2 matches at 7 bases. The CDR3 has 14 amino acids. Germline CDR1 reads SGHNT; CDR2 reads YYREEE (reference sequence). Unmatched junction bases numbered 8, after V lost 4 bases and J lost 7 bases. The CDR3, as DNA: TGTGCCAGCAGCAGAGGACTAGGCCTAAATGAGCAGTTCTTC. Residues: CASSRGLGLNEQFF.

The chain employs TRBV5-1 and TRBJ2-7; TRBD2 agrees at 8 bases. The CDR3 runs 13 residues. In germline, CDR1 is SGHRS, CDR2 YFSETQ. Trimming at V came to 3 bases and at J to 7 bases, leaving 6 bases not matched to a gene. The CDR3: CASSSGLAGEQYF. The CDR3 nucleotides read TGCGCCAGCAGCTCCGGACTAGCCGGGGAGCAGTACTTC.

Only one count was recorded for this clone. This sequence joins TRBV28 and TRBJ1-5; D is unresolved. CDR3 length: 17 residues. The V end lost 7 bases, the J end lost 0 bases, and 19 bases lay between the germline ends. Germline assignment: CDR1 MDHEN and CDR2 SYDVKM. CDR3 sequence: CASTKGALQNSNQPQHF. The CDR3 DNA sequence: TGTGCCAGCACAAAGGGAGCATTACAGAATAGCAATCAGCCCCAGCATTTT.

V and J are TRBV6-1 and TRBJ1-2, with D hard to call. V was cut by 8 bases and J by 0 bases, with 10 bases left in between. The CDR3 contains 13 residues. From germline, CDR1 is MNHNS and CDR2 SASEGT. The CDR3 nucleotides are TGTGCCAGCGCACAAACCACTAACTATGGCTACACCTTC. Amino acid sequence: CASAQTTNYGYTF.

The V and J genes are TRBV2 and TRBJ1-2; no clear D. This CDR3 has 12 residues. Germline assignment: CDR1 SNHLY and CDR2 FYNNEI. Trimming pared 7 bases from V and 5 bases from J, leaving 11 bases between. The CDR3 loop reads CASTAAAYGYTF. The DNA of the CDR3 is TGTGCCAGCACCGCGGCAGCGTATGGCTACACCTTC.

This rearrangement joins TRBV5-1 to TRBJ2-2, with TRBD2 matching over 13 bases. Germline assignment: CDR1 SGHRS and CDR2 YFSETQ. CDR3 length equals 17 residues. Trimming took 4 bases from V and 7 from J; bases not matched to a gene: 10. CDR3 residues: CASSRTSGSVYNGELFF. CDR3 in DNA: TGCGCCAGCAGCCGGACTAGCGGGAGCGTATATAACGGGGAGCTGTTTTTT.

The chain employs TRBV19 and TRBJ2-1; perhaps TRBD2 as D (5 bases). CDR1 is LNHDA, CDR2 SQIVND, per germline (reference sequence). V lost 6 bases to trimming and J lost 1 base, with 10 bases between them. The CDR3 is made up of 14 amino acids. CDR3 coding DNA: TGTGCCAGTAGATCGGGGTCTTCCTACAATGAGCAGTTCTTC. Amino acids: CASRSGSSYNEQFF.

V and J are TRBV6-6 and TRBJ1-2, with 8 bases fitting TRBD1. The CDR3 sequence is 13 residues long. J was trimmed by 8 bases and V by 3 bases; bases with no gene match: 5. CDR1 is MNHNY and CDR2 is SVGAGI in the germline V gene (reference sequence). The DNA of the CDR3 is TGTGCCAGCAGTTATCTTGGACAGGGAGGCTACACCTTC. Protein sequence: CASSYLGQGGYTF.

This clone is a singleton in its sample. The chain has TRBV4-3 and TRBJ1-2, with TRBD1 matching over 8 bases. Germline CDR1 reads LGHNA; CDR2 reads YSLEER. The CDR3 is 16 residues long. V lost 6 bases to trimming and J lost 1 base; unmatched junction nucleotides: 10. CDR3 nucleotide sequence: TGCGCCAGCAGACCAGACAGGGGCGACTTTAACTATGGCTACACCTTC. Translation: CASRPDRGDFNYGYTF.

The chain recombines TRBV19 with TRBJ1-3, with D perhaps TRBD1 (5 bases). Germline V gives CDR1 LNHDA, CDR2 SQIVND (reference sequence). This CDR3 is 15 amino acids long. Trimming left V 5 bases short and J 0 bases short, with 11 bases between. CDR3 sequence: CASSSHRSSGNTIYF. CDR3 DNA sequence: TGTGCCAGTAGTTCCCACAGGAGCTCTGGAAACACCATATATTTT.